This TCR beta chain was captured in a study of T and B cells in COVID-19 patients. Multiplex PCR with BIOMED2 TRB-A/B primer pools amplified TRB rearrangements. TCRdb used MiXCR to reprocess the multiplex PCR reads, holding one entry per CDR3 protein. The sample shows some 13,000 distinct CDR3 sequences, roughly 25% of them seen only once. The CDR3 covers 15 residues. From blood, about 250-500 ng of genomic DNA served as TRB template. The TCR originated in a human donor who had recovered from COVID-19. Sequencing was done on a sample of blood. The V gene is TRBV21-1, the J gene TRBJ1-2; the table calls TRBD1, which could not be checked here. TRBV21-1 is given as a pseudogene. The CDR3 loop reads CASSKGTGGNLGYTF. As DNA, the CDR3 is TGTGCCAGCAGCAAAGGAACAGGGGGAAACCTTGGCTACACCTTC.